The present TCR beta chain was sequenced within a study of CXCR3-negative and CXCR3-positive naive CD8 T cells. Study information: Sequencing yielded 120 million to 150 million TRB reads, roughly 1.5 +/- 0.3 million per library. Overall study findings and caveats: Cryopreserved cells partially lost CXCR3 expression, and fresh PBMCs were used in most assays.

Researchers prepared the TRB cDNA libraries using 5' RACE with UMI labels. TCRdb re-called the 5' RACE reads and catalogs CDR3 proteins one per entry, DNA excluded. This sample's table has 100,000 to 150,000 distinct CDR3 sequences. CDR3 length: 16 residues. Per germline, CDR1 PRHDT and CDR2 FYEKMQ (reference sequence). A CD45RO-CCR7+CD27+CD95- phenotype identified naive CD8+ T cells. Notes on this clonotype: What it binds is unknown.

The clonotype originates from a human donor in good health. Some clones in this sample may be carry-over from other donors' samples. Specimen: naive CXCR3- CD8+ T cells from blood. Subset indicated: CD45RO-CCR7+CD27+CD95- naive CD8+ T cells lacking CXCR3 (TNR3-). This chain links TRBV13 with TRBJ2-7; the TCRdb call, TRBD2, lacks DNA for checking. CDR3 region: CASSERTSGNGYEQYF.